The next 20 T cell receptor beta chains were all read from a single sample in a study of blood T cell repertoires in COVID-19. Only in-frame clones appear in the TCRdb table, and some are missing; sequencing was by immunoSEQ multiplex PCR. This sample has some 150,000 clones, with 80% to 90% found just once. The sequenced sample consisted of peripheral blood. These receptors originate from a woman aged 45-65 years with active or convalescent COVID-19.

The chain uses TRBV19 and TRBJ2-1, with 8 bases that match TRBD2. The germline gives CDR1 LNHDA, CDR2 SQIVND (reference sequence). The junction had 3 bases not matched to a gene; V was cut back by 1 base and J by 4 bases. This CDR3 region has 15 residues. CDR3 amino acids: CASSIGTSRYNEQFF. The CDR3 DNA sequence: TGTGCCAGTAGTATAGGGACTAGCAGATACAATGAGCAGTTCTTC.

This chain links TRBV16 with TRBJ1-4; tentative D call: TRBD1 (5 bases). Trimming removed 7 bases at V and 7 bases at J, with 16 bases between. This CDR3 has 14 amino acids. Germline CDR1 KGHSY, CDR2 FQNENV. DNA of the CDR3: TGTGCCAGCAATGCCGACAGAAAGGGTGAAAAACTGTTTTTT. The encoded protein is CASNADRKGEKLFF.

V usage is TRBV5-1 and J usage is TRBJ2-3; 9 nucleotides match TRBD2. V was clipped by 0 bases and J by 5 bases; unmatched bases: 7. CDR3 size: 16 residues. The germline CDR1 and CDR2 sequences are SGHRS and YFSETQ. This CDR3 is CASSLAGGGARDTQYF. The CDR3 DNA reads as TGCGCCAGCAGCTTGGCCGGCGGGGGGGCCAGAGATACGCAGTATTTT.

The rearrangement links TRBV27 to TRBJ2-1; no firm D call. Germline V gives CDR1 MNHEY, CDR2 SMNVEV (reference sequence). The CDR3 loop spans 15 amino acids. Deletions cut 1 base from V and 4 bases from J, with 11 bases between. CDR3 in amino acids: CASSLLPLQYNEQFF. In DNA form, the CDR3 reads TGTGCCAGCAGTTTATTGCCCCTACAGTACAATGAGCAGTTCTTC.

The chain combines TRBV24-1 with TRBJ2-7, with TRBD2 identical over 10 bases. V shed 4 bases and J 3 bases; nucleotides not matched to a gene: 5. CDR1 is KGHDR and CDR2 is SFDVKD in the germline V gene. The CDR3 loop spans 15 amino acids. In DNA form, the CDR3 reads TGTGCCACCAGTGACCCCCTAGCGGGAGACTACGAGCAGTACTTC. Encoded protein: CATSDPLAGDYEQYF.

The chain employs TRBV4-2 and TRBJ1-2; D might be TRBD1 (5 bases). V was shortened by 5 bases and J by 4 bases, with 11 bases between the two germline ends. CDR3 length: 13 residues. From germline, CDR1 is LGHNA and CDR2 YNFKEQ. The CDR3 protein is CASSYDRTYGYTF. The CDR3 DNA follows: TGTGCCAGCAGCTACGACAGAACCTATGGCTACACCTTC.

The chain recombines TRBV27 with TRBJ2-2, with a tentative D call TRBD2 (6 bases). CDR3 length: 15 amino acids. V was clipped by 2 bases and J by 4 bases, with 11 bases between them. From germline, CDR1 is MNHEY and CDR2 SMNVEV (reference sequence). CDR3 region: CASSLVLGGTGELFF. The CDR3 DNA follows: TGTGCCAGCAGTTTAGTATTGGGAGGCACCGGGGAGCTGTTTTTT.

The V call is TRBV6-6, the J call TRBJ2-7; the D gene is possibly TRBD1 (5 bases). V was cut by 8 bases and J by 0 bases, with 11 bases left in between. Looked up from germline, CDR1 is MNHNY and CDR2 is SVGAGI (reference sequence). This CDR3 is built from 13 residues. The CDR3 here is CASSGNNSYEQYF. The CDR3 DNA reads TGTGCCAGCTCAGGGAACAACTCCTACGAGCAGTACTTC.

This clone was seen a handful of times. The gene calls are TRBV19 and TRBJ1-2; D remains ambiguous. Germline V gene lookup returns CDR1 LNHDA and CDR2 SQIVND (reference sequence). The CDR3 is 13 residues long. Trimming pared 4 bases from V and 8 bases from J, leaving 14 bases between. CDR3 nucleotides: TGTGCCAGTAGTACCGGGAACCTATACGGCTACACCTTC. Translated, it gives CASSTGNLYGYTF.

This clone was seen a single time. The genes are TRBV5-1 and TRBJ2-5; D unresolved. Trimming took off 2 bases at V and 0 bases at J, with 8 bases between the two ends. CDR1 and CDR2 from the germline V gene are SGHRS and YFSETQ. The CDR3 has 14 amino acids. The DNA of the CDR3 is TGCGCCAGCAGCTTAGCAGGATACCAAGAGACCCAGTACTTC. Translating gives CASSLAGYQETQYF.

The CDR3 region is CASSPLPPQGYGYTF. In nucleotides, the CDR3 is TGTGCCAGCTCACCACTGCCACCTCAGGGCTATGGCTACACCTTC. V usage is TRBV18 and J usage is TRBJ1-2; perhaps TRBD1 as D (5 bases). Germline CDR1 and CDR2: KGHSH and LQKENI. CDR3 length: 15 residues. V lost 1 base and J 4 bases, leaving 13 bases between the germline ends.

V usage is TRBV13 and J usage is TRBJ1-1; the D gene is possibly TRBD1 (6 bases). Germline CDR1 reads PRHDT; CDR2 reads FYEKMQ (reference sequence). The CDR3 extends over 14 amino acids. With 1 base removed from V and 5 bases from J, the gap between germline ends came to 11 bases. The CDR3 coding sequence is TGTGCCAGCAGCTTAGCAGGGAGGGGGACTGAAGCTTTCTTT. Its protein product is CASSLAGRGTEAFF.

A word on this clone: Other DNA sequences of this sample code for an identical CDR3. The CDR3 protein is CASSSDSRSYNEQFF. The CDR3 nucleotides are TGCGCCAGCAGCTCGGACAGCCGCTCCTACAATGAGCAGTTCTTC. J is TRBJ2-1 and V is TRBV5-1; possible D gene TRBD1, 6 bases. This CDR3 is built from 15 residues. Per the germline V gene, CDR1 is SGHRS and CDR2 is YFSETQ. Trimming removed 3 bases at V and 0 bases at J, with 10 bases between.

This sequence joins TRBV3-1 (or the pseudogene TRBV3-2) and TRBJ2-1; D gene unclear. CDR1 and CDR2 (germline): LGHDT, YNNKEL (reference sequence). The CDR3 is 17 amino acids. Trimming took 2 bases from V and 2 from J, leaving 16 bases between them. The CDR3 DNA reads as TGTGCCAGCAGCCAACCTGGCTGGTTCGTGACCTACAATGAGCAGTTCTTC. Translating gives CASSQPGWFVTYNEQFF.

This rearrangement joins TRBV6-2 or TRBV6-3 to TRBJ2-1; D is uncertain. The V end lost 2 bases, the J end lost 9 bases, and 8 bases lay between the germline ends. This CDR3 has 12 amino acids. CDR1 is MNHEY and CDR2 is SVGEGT in the germline V gene. The CDR3 sequence: CASSYRVGEQFF. Here the CDR3 DNA reads TGTGCCAGCAGTTACCGGGTCGGTGAGCAGTTCTTC.

The rearrangement uses TRBV28 and TRBJ1-5, with 7 bases matching TRBD1. The CDR3 consists of 17 residues. Germline trimming cut 3 bases from V and 2 bases from J; bases unmatched to any gene: 10. From germline, CDR1 is MDHEN and CDR2 SYDVKM. This CDR3 is CASSLFQGGAGNQPQHF. Here the CDR3 DNA reads TGTGCCAGCAGTTTGTTTCAGGGGGGCGCTGGCAATCAGCCCCAGCATTTT.

The chain combines TRBV7-9 with TRBJ1-3; D gene unclear. V was cut by 1 base and J by 0 bases, with 10 bases left in between. This CDR3 comprises 16 residues. Germline CDR1 and CDR2: SEHNR and FQNEAQ (reference sequence). The DNA for the CDR3 is TGTGCCAGCAGCTTAGACACGATAACCTCTGGAAACACCATATATTTT. Protein product: CASSLDTITSGNTIYF.

The chain joins TRBV5-1 to TRBJ1-1; unclear D gene. Trimming took 8 bases from V and 1 from J, leaving 6 bases between them. This CDR3 comprises 11 residues. The germline V gene encodes CDR1 SGHRS and CDR2 YFSETQ. The CDR3 coding sequence is TGCGCCAGTAGAACGAACACTGAAGCTTTCTTT. The encoded protein is CASRTNTEAFF.

This clone was picked up a small number of times. The J gene is TRBJ1-2, the V gene TRBV30, with 9 bases fitting TRBD1. The ends lost 0 bases at V and 4 bases at J; junction bases unmatched: 3. Germline lookup yields CDR1 GTSNPN and CDR2 SVGIG (reference sequence). There are 14 residues in the CDR3. In nucleotides, the CDR3 is TGTGCCTGGAGTGTGAACAGGGGGCTCTATGGCTACACCTTC. This encodes CAWSVNRGLYGYTF.

The rearrangement links TRBV12-5 to TRBJ1-5, with 7 bases matching TRBD1. Unmatched junction bases numbered 6, after V lost 7 bases and J lost 0 bases. CDR1 and CDR2 from the germline V gene are LGHNT and FRNRAP. The CDR3 spans 15 residues. The CDR3 region is CASDTGQNSNQPQHF. CDR3 bases: TGTGCTAGTGATACGGGACAGAATAGCAATCAGCCCCAGCATTTT.